These 17 T cell receptor beta chains share one sample of origin, sequenced in a study of vaccination and CD4 T cells after COVID-19. Treatment: approximately nine-day PBMC culture with coronavirus spike peptide pools or control peptides (ViraFEST assay). No antigen has been assigned to these receptors. An Oncomine TCR Beta short-read assay was used to sequence the DNA from cultured CD4+ T cells. MiXCR was run by TCRdb on the PCR reads, yielding one entry per CDR3 protein. The sample contains around 12,000 distinct CDR3 sequences, around 77% of which appear only once. The sample was CD4+ T cells from blood, cultured in vitro. The receptors were sampled from a human donor who had recovered from COVID-19.

The CDR3 bases are TGTGCCAGCAGTTACGGGACGGGGGCGCATGGCTACACCTTC. The encoded protein is CASSYGTGAHGYTF. The J gene is TRBJ1-2, the V gene TRBV6-5, with a weak D call TRBD1 (6 bases). Germline values: CDR1 MNHEY, CDR2 SVGAGI. The CDR3 has 14 amino acids. V lost 2 bases and J 6 bases, leaving 13 bases between the germline ends.

Here the CDR3 reads CASSAGLQETQYF. DNA of the CDR3: TGTGCCAGTAGTGCGGGACTCCAAGAGACCCAGTACTTC. The J gene is TRBJ2-5, the V gene TRBV19; a possible D gene is TRBD2 (6 bases). This CDR3 is 13 amino acids long. Germline loops: CDR1 LNHDA, CDR2 SQIVND (reference sequence). Trimming removed 5 bases from V and 1 base from J, with 8 bases in between.

This clonotype appeared a single time. The chain employs TRBV6-5 and TRBJ1-2; D possibly corresponds to TRBD1 (6 bases). The CDR3 extends over 15 amino acids. With 0 bases removed from V and 7 bases from J, the gap between germline ends came to 15 bases. Germline V CDR1 and CDR2: MNHEY, SVGAGI. The CDR3 loop reads CASSYSGTGRSGYTF. The CDR3 DNA reads TGTGCCAGCAGTTACTCGGGTACAGGGAGGAGTGGCTACACCTTC.

The chain couples TRBV11-2 to TRBJ1-2; D is possibly TRBD1 (6 bases). The V end lost 5 bases, the J end lost 0 bases, and 19 bases lay between the germline ends. CDR3 length equals 17 residues. Germline CDR1 and CDR2: SGHAT and FQNNGV. CDR3 in amino acids: CASSTIRGELANYGYTF. The CDR3 DNA reads as TGTGCCAGCAGCACCATCAGGGGAGAGTTAGCTAACTATGGCTACACCTTC.

The genes are TRBV20-1 and TRBJ2-2; 7 bases line up with TRBD2. The CDR3 is 15 residues long. The V segment lost 0 bases and the J segment 6 bases; nucleotides outside the gene matches: 7. Germline V gives CDR1 DFQATT, CDR2 SNEGSKA (reference sequence). Here the CDR3 DNA reads TGCAGTGCTAGAGATCTCGGGAGGTTCGCCGGGGAGCTGTTTTTT. It encodes CSARDLGRFAGELFF.

The gene calls are TRBV27 and TRBJ2-2; 12 bases match TRBD1. The CDR3 covers 21 residues. V gave up 7 bases and J gave up 0 bases; unmatched junction bases: 18. In germline, CDR1 is MNHEY, CDR2 SMNVEV (reference sequence). CDR3 residues: CASTYLRDRGLAGPNTGELFF. CDR3 bases: TGTGCCAGCACCTACCTCAGGGACAGGGGGCTAGCGGGCCCGAACACCGGGGAGCTGTTTTTT.

This clonotype has a single count. V and J are TRBV7-2 and TRBJ2-7; D ambiguous. The CDR3 is 15 amino acids. Trimming left V 3 bases short and J 3 bases short, with 15 bases between. Looked up from germline, CDR1 is SGHTA and CDR2 is FQGNSA. The CDR3 loop reads CASSFDARQNYEQYF. The CDR3, as DNA: TGTGCCAGCAGCTTTGACGCGAGACAAAACTACGAGCAGTACTTC. The variable domain in full, completed from reference TRBV7-2 and TRBJ2-7, reads GAGVSQSPSNKVTEKGKDVELRCDPISGHTALYWYRQSLGQGLEFLIYFQGNSAPDKSGLPSDRFSAERTGGSVSTLTIQRTQQEDSAVYLCASSFDARQNYEQYFGPGTRLTVT.

The chain joins TRBV6-5 to TRBJ1-2; TRBD1 is a possible D gene (6 bases). V was clipped by 0 bases and J by 4 bases, with 12 bases between them. This CDR3 has 15 amino acids. The germline V gene has CDR1 MNHEY and CDR2 SVGAGI. The CDR3 spells CASSYSNRVGYGYTF. CDR3 coding DNA: TGTGCCAGCAGTTACTCGAACAGGGTGGGCTATGGCTACACCTTC.

This clonotype was picked up a small number of times. This chain connects TRBV6-2 or TRBV6-3 to TRBJ1-2; D gene ambiguous. CDR1 and CDR2 (germline): MNHEY, SVGEGT. This CDR3 contains 16 residues. Trimming removed 0 bases at V and 4 bases at J, with 15 bases between. CDR3 loop: CASSYSMSGPGYGYTF. In nucleotides, the CDR3 is TGTGCCAGCAGTTACTCGATGTCGGGCCCGGGCTATGGCTACACCTTC.

The chain combines TRBV6-1 with TRBJ2-7, with D maybe TRBD2 (6 bases). Trimming left V 6 bases short and J 1 base short, with 13 bases between. The CDR3 totals 14 residues. Per the germline V gene, CDR1 is MNHNS and CDR2 is SASEGT. CDR3 coding DNA: TGTGCCAGCAGCGGAGGGGTGTCTTCCTACGAGCAGTACTTC. Amino acid sequence: CASSGGVSSYEQYF.

This clonotype showed up just once. The chain joins TRBV15 to TRBJ2-2; 8 nucleotides match TRBD1. V lost 3 bases and J lost 6; bases outside the gene matches: 6. There are 15 residues in the CDR3. Germline CDR1 reads LNHNV; CDR2 reads YYDKDF (reference sequence). Written as DNA, the CDR3 is TGTGCCACCAGCAGGGAAAGGACAGGGTCCGGGGAGCTGTTTTTT. Its protein is CATSRERTGSGELFF. Drawing the rest from reference TRBV15 and TRBJ2-2, the complete variable domain is DAMVIQNPRYQVTQFGKPVTLSCSQTLNHNVMYWYQQKSSQAPKLLFHYYDKDFNNEADTPDNFQSRRPNTSFCFLDIRSPGLGDTAMYLCATSRERTGSGELFFGEGSRLTVL.

The chain uses TRBV7-8 and TRBJ2-7; D unresolved. V was trimmed by 0 bases and J by 4 bases, leaving 13 bases between them. There are 15 residues in the CDR3. CDR1 and CDR2 (germline): SGHVS, FQNEAQ. The CDR3 loop reads CASSLAWRLLYEQYF. CDR3 DNA sequence: TGTGCCAGCAGCTTAGCGTGGAGACTCTTATACGAGCAGTACTTC.

This chain connects TRBV7-2 to TRBJ1-2, with D maybe TRBD1 (6 bases). Germline lookup yields CDR1 SGHTA and CDR2 FQGNSA. The CDR3 is 14 residues long. Trimming removed 7 bases at V and 2 bases at J, with 14 bases between. CDR3 DNA sequence: TGTGCCAGCAACGGAGGGGGTGGGAACTATGGCTACACCTTC. It specifies CASNGGGGNYGYTF.

V gene TRBV27 combines with J gene TRBJ2-1; weak D call: TRBD1 (6 bases). Germline V gene sequence: CDR1 MNHEY, CDR2 SMNVEV (reference sequence). V was shortened by 6 bases and J by 6 bases, with 15 bases between the two germline ends. This CDR3 comprises 14 residues. Written as DNA, the CDR3 is TGTGCCAGCAGGGGCGCCGGGACACTCAATGAGCAGTTCTTC. Protein: CASRGAGTLNEQFF.

This clonotype was observed once. The chain carries TRBV6-2 or TRBV6-3 and TRBJ1-5; 7 positions agree with TRBD1. This CDR3 has 13 residues. V dropped 7 bases and J dropped 7; count of bases not matched to a gene: 7. Germline V CDR1 and CDR2: MNHEY, SVGEGT. The CDR3 loop reads CASTRQGSQPQHF. The CDR3 bases are TGTGCCAGCACCAGACAGGGAAGCCAGCCCCAGCATTTT.

This chain links TRBV2 with TRBJ1-5; TRBD1 matches 7 bases. The length of the CDR3 is 15 residues. V trimming: 4 bases; J trimming: 1 base; junction bases outside the gene matches: 4. The V gene's germline CDR1 is SNHLY and CDR2 FYNNEI. The CDR3 DNA reads as TGTGCCAGCAGTGGGACAGGTGTCAGCAATCAGCCCCAGCATTTT. Translated, it gives CASSGTGVSNQPQHF.

This clonotype was counted between two and nine times. V and J are TRBV27 and TRBJ1-2; TRBD1 agrees at 7 bases. CDR3 length equals 15 residues. With 6 bases clipped from V and 3 bases from J, the junction kept 10 bases outside the gene matches. The V gene's germline CDR1 is MNHEY and CDR2 SMNVEV (reference sequence). The CDR3 reads CASRGPITGDYGYTF. The CDR3 DNA sequence: TGTGCCAGCAGGGGGCCGATAACAGGGGACTATGGCTACACCTTC.